These T cell receptor beta chains were read from a single sample in a study of cytomegalovirus exposure and HLA in healthy donors. Using immunoSEQ multiplex PCR, the repertoire was profiled, and TCRdb retains in-frame clones only, with some absent. The sample lists roughly 330,000 clones, about 85% occurring once. The specimen was PBMCs. These receptors all come from a woman in her 30s in good health and CMV-seropositive. CDR3s include the opening cysteine and the closing phenylalanine or tryptophan. Each record gives: clone size, V gene, D gene, J gene, CDR3 DNA, CDR3 protein. A D gene is named only where the DNA matches it firmly. Only some rows state a clone size, as once, few, many or a class for expanded clones.

-	TRBV13	TRBD2	TRBJ2-2	TGTGCCAGCAGCTTAGGTCTAGCGGGTCGAACCGGGGAGCTGTTTTTT	CASSLGLAGRTGELFF
-	TRBV27	-	TRBJ1-1	TGTGCCAGCAGTTGGGGGGGGAACACTGAAGCTTTCTTT	CASSWGGNTEAFF
-	TRBV7-9	-	TRBJ1-5	TGTGCCAGCAGCCTAGCCGCTGGGCAGCCCCAGCATTTT	CASSLAAGQPQHF
-	TRBV4-2	-	TRBJ2-3	TGTGCCAGCAGCCAAGAGTACGGGAGCACAGATACGCAGTATTTT	CASSQEYGSTDTQYF
-	TRBV2	-	TRBJ2-7	TGTGCCAGCAGTCCCTGGGACATCTCCTACGAGCAGTACTTC	CASSPWDISYEQYF
once	TRBV27	-	TRBJ2-7	TGTGCCAGCCATCGGGAAGGCTCGCGGAACGAGCAGTACTTC	CASHREGSRNEQYF
-	TRBV28	-	TRBJ1-2	TGTGCCAGCAGTCAGGTTCAGGCTGGCTACACCTTC	CASSQVQAGYTF
-	TRBV11-3	-	TRBJ2-1	TGTGCCAGCAGCTTAGGACGGTCCTCCTACAATGAGCAGTTCTTC	CASSLGRSSYNEQFF
-	TRBV9	-	TRBJ2-3	TGTGCCAGCAGCCCCCTCGGGGGAATCACAGATACGCAGTATTTT	CASSPLGGITDTQYF
-	TRBV27	-	TRBJ2-7	TGTGCCAGCAGTCTACAGAACTCCTACGAGCAGTACTTC	CASSLQNSYEQYF
-	TRBV7-7	TRBD2	TRBJ2-5	TGTGCCAGCAGCCCCAAAGTTACTAGCGGGGGGGCGAAGGCGGGAGAGACCCAGTACTTC	CASSPKVTSGGAKAGETQYF
once	TRBV5-1	-	TRBJ1-1	TGCGCCAGCAGCTTGGTGAGGACTGAAGCTTTCTTT	CASSLVRTEAFF
once	TRBV11-2	-	TRBJ2-2	TGTGCCAGCAGCCGTCGACGGGACACCGGGGAGCTGTTTTTT	CASSRRRDTGELFF
few	TRBV10-2	-	TRBJ2-1	TGCGCCAGCAGTGAGCAGACTAGTCCGCGGTTCTTC	CASSEQTSPRFF
-	TRBV10-3	TRBD2	TRBJ2-7	TGTGCCATCAGTACTGGACAGGGTCTAGCGGGAGGATCATCCTACGAGCAGTACTTC	CAISTGQGLAGGSSYEQYF
-	TRBV27	-	TRBJ1-3	TGTGCCAGCAGCTCTGACAAAAAGCCCTCTGGAAACACCATATATTTT	CASSSDKKPSGNTIYF
-	TRBV14	-	TRBJ1-2	TGTGCCAGCAGCCAGTTTACGGACGAGAACTATGGCTACACCTTC	CASSQFTDENYGYTF
-	TRBV5-1	-	TRBJ2-1	TGCGCCAGCAGCTTGGTGCCTACCGGCAATGAGCAGTTCTTC	CASSLVPTGNEQFF
-	TRBV5-6	-	TRBJ2-7	TGTGCCAGCAGCTTGGATTTGGGGGTCTCCTACGAGCAGTACTTC	CASSLDLGVSYEQYF
-	TRBV30	TRBD2	TRBJ2-1	TGTGCCTGGATTGGTAGCGGGAGGGCCAGTGAGCAGTTCTTC	CAWIGSGRASEQFF
-	TRBV28	TRBD2	TRBJ2-7	TGTGCCAGCAGTTTTATCCCGGGACTAGGCCTGGGGAAGCAGTACTTC	CASSFIPGLGLGKQYF
-	TRBV7-9	-	TRBJ1-4	TGTGCCAGCGCCGCTCGGGCGAATAATGAAAAACTGTTTTTT	CASAARANNEKLFF
-	TRBV5-5	-	TRBJ2-7	TGTGCCACCCGGGGAACAGATGGAACCTACGAGCAGTACTTC	CATRGTDGTYEQYF
-	TRBV4-2	-	TRBJ2-7	TGTGCCAGCAGCCAAGTCCTGCAGGGGTACCACGAGCAGTACTTC	CASSQVLQGYHEQYF
-	TRBV6-5	-	TRBJ2-1	TGTGCCAGCAGAAAGACAGAAGGTTCCTACAATGAGCAGTTCTTC	CASRKTEGSYNEQFF
-	TRBV15	-	TRBJ1-5	TGTGCCACCAGCAGAGCCGGCTACAATCAGCCCCAGCATTTT	CATSRAGYNQPQHF
-	TRBV19	-	TRBJ2-3	TGTGCCAGTAGTATTGGAGATACGCAGTATTTT	CASSIGDTQYF
-	TRBV4-2	TRBD2	TRBJ2-7	TGTGCCAGCAGCCAAGAGGTAATAGCGGGAGAGGGCTACGAGCAGTACTTC	CASSQEVIAGEGYEQYF
-	TRBV27	TRBD2	TRBJ2-1	TGTGCCAGCAGTCAGCGGGAGGGCCTTAACAATGAGCAGTTCTTC	CASSQREGLNNEQFF
-	TRBV9	TRBD2	TRBJ2-5	TGTGCCAGCAGCCGAAGCGGGAGCCCGCGAGAGACCCAGTACTTC	CASSRSGSPRETQYF
-	TRBV28	TRBD1	TRBJ2-1	TGTGCCAGCAGTTTAATGGGACAGGGCCGCAATGAGCAGTTCTTC	CASSLMGQGRNEQFF
-	TRBV30	TRBD2	TRBJ2-4	TGTGCCTCGGAGAGGGTAGCGGGGGGCCGAAAAAACATTCAGTACTTC	CASERVAGGRKNIQYF
-	TRBV5-4	TRBD1	TRBJ2-6	TGTGCCAGCAGCCCGGACAGGGGCTCTGGGGCCAACGTCCTGACTTTC	CASSPDRGSGANVLTF
-	TRBV19	TRBD1	TRBJ1-5	TGTGCCAGTAGTATGGGCGGGACAGGGTCGTCCAATCAGCCCCAGCATTTT	CASSMGGTGSSNQPQHF
-	TRBV28	-	TRBJ1-5	TGTGCCAGCAGGCTCCCCCCACAGCCCCAGCATTTT	CASRLPPQPQHF
-	TRBV11-2	-	TRBJ2-2	TGTGCCAGCAGCTTAGCAGGGTTCCCGAACACCGGGGAGCTGTTTTTT	CASSLAGFPNTGELFF
-	TRBV10-3	-	TRBJ1-5	TGTGCCATCAGCCCCGTGAATCAGCCCCAGCATTTT	CAISPVNQPQHF
-	TRBV5-1	-	TRBJ2-7	TGCGCCAGCAGCCCTCTCGATAGCTCCTACGAGCAGTACTTC	CASSPLDSSYEQYF
-	TRBV11-1	-	TRBJ2-3	TGTGCCAGCAGCTTGGCGGCGGGACCCAGCACAGATACGCAGTATTTT	CASSLAAGPSTDTQYF
-	TRBV11-2	-	TRBJ2-2	TGTGCCAGCAGCAAGCCCGGGGAGCTGTTTTTT	CASSKPGELFF
once	TRBV28	-	TRBJ2-2	TGTGCCTATGGTCCAACGAACACCGGGGAGCTGTTTTTT	CAYGPTNTGELFF
-	TRBV27	TRBD2	TRBJ2-1	TGTGCCAGCAGTCTAATAACCGGGACTAGGTTCTTTGATGAGCAGTTCTTC	CASSLITGTRFFDEQFF
-	TRBV28	-	TRBJ2-6	TGTGCCAGCAGTTTCCGGGGGGCCAACGTCCTGACTTTC	CASSFRGANVLTF
-	TRBV11-3	TRBD2	TRBJ2-1	TGTGCCAGCAGCTTAGCTTCGGGACTAGCGGGAGCGGGGTACAATGAGCAGTTCTTC	CASSLASGLAGAGYNEQFF
-	TRBV11-3	TRBD1	TRBJ2-7	TGTGCCAGCAGCCCGGGACAGGGGGCGGGGGAGCAGTACTTC	CASSPGQGAGEQYF
-	TRBV5-8	-	TRBJ1-6	TGTGCCAGCAGGTCACCCCTCCACTTT	CASRSPLHF
-	TRBV7-2	-	TRBJ2-7	TGTGCCAGCAGCTTAGCGGGGGGCTTCGTAGAGGAGCAGTACTTC	CASSLAGGFVEEQYF
-	TRBV7-2	-	TRBJ1-1	TGTGCCAGCAGCTTGACAAGTTCGAACACTGAAGCTTTCTTT	CASSLTSSNTEAFF
-	TRBV6-1	-	TRBJ1-5	TGTGCCAGCAGTGAAGCGGGAGGGGACAATCAGCCCCAGCATTTT	CASSEAGGDNQPQHF
-	TRBV5-6	-	TRBJ1-1	TGTGCCAGCAGCTCTCCGGGGGAAGCGAACACTGAAGCTTTCTTT	CASSSPGEANTEAFF
-	TRBV4-3	TRBD1	TRBJ2-6	TGCGCCAGCAACTGGGACAGGGACTCTGGGGCCAACGTCCTGACTTTC	CASNWDRDSGANVLTF
-	TRBV30	TRBD1	TRBJ1-5	TGTGCCTGGAGTGCCGCAGGGGGCTCGGGTCAGCCCCAGCATTTT	CAWSAAGGSGQPQHF
-	TRBV9	-	TRBJ1-1	TGTGCCAGCAGCGTAGGCGGTGACACTGAAGCTTTCTTT	CASSVGGDTEAFF
few	TRBV30	-	TRBJ1-5	TGTGCCTGGAACGCGGTCGGGAGCAATCAGCCCCAGCATTTT	CAWNAVGSNQPQHF
-	TRBV6-5	TRBD1	TRBJ1-1	TGTGCCAGCAGTTACTGGACAGGGGGAGAGAACACTGAAGCTTTCTTT	CASSYWTGGENTEAFF